The present T cell receptor beta chain was sequenced within a study of blood T cell repertoires in COVID-19. Background on the study: Researchers got acute and convalescent COVID-19 samples from the United States, Italy and Spain. T cells, B-cell-depleted T cells, or PBMCs provided the cDNA or gDNA that served as material.

The authors' processing: Amplification of reference gene primers was used by the study to estimate nucleated cell counts. Clones were read by immunoSEQ multiplex PCR, and TCRdb kept only the in-frame ones, dropping some. The V and J calls and clone size are taken from that table; D and trimming were inferred from the DNA. Of about 150,000 clones in the sample, roughly 72% were seen once. The CDR3 extends over 12 amino acids. Deletions cut 7 bases from V and 7 bases from J, with 11 bases between. From germline, CDR1 is GTSNPN and CDR2 SVGIG (reference sequence). This sequence joins TRBV30 and TRBJ1-6, with D uncertain. Sequencing used peripheral blood. This TCR came from a woman older than 75 with acute or convalescent COVID-19. CDR3 region: CALGGPNSPLHF. CDR3 nucleotides: TGTGCCTTAGGTGGGCCGAATTCACCCCTCCACTTT.